This T cell receptor beta chain was sequenced in a study of blood T cell repertoires in COVID-19. This CDR3 is built from 18 residues. Germline V gene sequence: CDR1 SGHRS, CDR2 YFSETQ. Unmatched junction bases numbered 10, after V lost 4 bases and J lost 0 bases. Sequencing was performed with immunoSEQ multiplex PCR; in TCRdb, only in-frame clones are kept and a portion is missing. The table includes 90,000 or so clones, about 85% detected once. The clonotype comes from a man of 80 years or more with active or convalescent COVID-19. Material: peripheral blood. V gene TRBV5-1 combines with J gene TRBJ2-3; 11 bases are a match to TRBD2. CDR3 loop: CASSPRPSGGPSTDTQYF. In DNA form, the CDR3 reads TGCGCCAGCAGCCCGCGACCTAGCGGGGGGCCTAGCACAGATACGCAGTATTTT.